This T cell receptor beta chain stems from a study of T cells after yellow fever vaccination (dated by TCRdb to about 2019). General notes on the study: The SMART-Seq v4 Ultra Low Input RNA kit was used to prepare libraries from fractions with low cell numbers. The cohort comprised two healthy male donors, one aged 18 to 29 and one aged 30 to 40 years. Bulk TCR alpha and beta repertoires were sequenced longitudinally to track T-cell clones before and after primary and booster YFV17D yellow fever vaccination. Blood was collected at multiple timepoints before and after primary and secondary immunization, and bulk PBMC replicates and cell subsets were isolated.

Reading the label with the study, this specimen's treatment or condition is: live attenuated yellow fever vaccine strain. At each blood-draw timepoint, two biological replicates of bulk PBMCs were obtained. A standard Ficoll-Paque protocol was used to isolate PBMCs from peripheral blood. TriZol was used to extract RNA from bulk PBMCs, from CD4 and CD8 fractions, and from dextramer-positive and dextramer-negative fractions. Details on this clonotype: Its antigen remains unidentified. Nothing much larger sits one base from this clone, and base qualities are not available.

Study-wide conclusions, independent of this receptor: Computational filtering was needed because FACS-sorted repertoires could contain abundant contaminating clonotypes from the bulk population. The secondary T-cell response was found to be weaker but faster than the primary response, with a peak reached on day 5 rather than on day 15. The study included only a couple of donors, which limits how far the findings can be generalized. After the booster, most of the clones that had expanded following primary vaccination were detected again (just under 97% of CD4 and more than 85% of CD8), which suggests that memory was broadly maintained. A small share of clonotypes occurred in both CD4 and CD8 compartments, likely arising from convergent recombination.

TCR cDNA was synthesized by 5'RACE template switching, which introduced a universal primer site and unique molecular identifiers. Priming for cDNA synthesis came from both the TCR alpha and TCR beta constant segments. Library amplification used two PCR steps, and the second PCR step added sample barcodes and sequencing adapters. Libraries were sequenced on Illumina HiSeq 2500 (2x100 bp) or NovaSeq (2x150 bp). In the original analysis: MIGEC was used to demultiplex reads and collapse the reads into UMI consensus sequences, and MiXCR was used for V(D)J alignment. Using edgeR on replicate PBMC samples, clonotypes were called vaccine-responding if FDR was below 0.01 and the log2 fold change was above 5 up to day 15. Bulk clonotypes were assigned CD4 or CD8 identity according to which sequenced CD4 or CD8 repertoire held them at higher abundance. The raw public reads went through TCRdb reprocessing: fastp at Q25, MiXCR clone calling, in-frame beta chains kept. Each CDR3 protein gets just one entry, which takes the most common genes and DNA from the rows behind it. Here the V and J calls rest on TCRdb's processing, not on the authors' analysis. The sample includes about 630,000 distinct CDR3 sequences, with around an eighth observed a single time. The ten largest clones represent 15% of the sample.

V trim: 3 bases; J trim: 4 bases; unmatched bases: 5. The CDR1 and CDR2 encoded by the germline V gene (reference sequence) are LGHDT and YNNKEL. Counted from cysteine to phenylalanine, this CDR3 has 15 amino acids. The only DNA kept is the CDR3, 45 bases in frame from the first base. This receptor was identified in a man aged 25-45 years who received the YFV17D yellow fever vaccine. This receptor chain uses TRBV3-1 and TRBJ2-7; the central 11 bases match TRBD2. This specimen was PBMCs, taken on the day of the yellow fever booster vaccination. The DNA is TGTGCCAGCAGCCATCCGGGACTAGCGGTATACGAGCAGTACTTC. Translated, this gives CASSHPGLAVYEQYF.